The T cell receptor (beta chain) under discussion was sequenced for a study of shared clonotypes between healthy human individuals. Overall study findings and caveats: Measured sharing among donors was expected to vary with sequencing depth.

Every unsorted PBMC PCR replicate was loaded with about 300 ng DNA, around 30,000 T cell genomes. Method: immunoSEQ multiplex PCR; TCRdb's copy keeps in-frame clones and lacks some. In the table there are fewer than 650,000 clones, 76% of which are singletons. The length of the CDR3 is 17 residues. Trimming took off 0 bases at V and 3 bases at J, with 15 bases between the two ends. Looked up from germline, CDR1 is LGHNA and CDR2 is YNFKEQ. Genomic DNA for unsorted samples, which was extracted with the QIAamp DNA Blood Mini kit, came from around 100 million PBMCs. Concerning this clone: Its antigen is unknown.

The chain couples TRBV4-2 to TRBJ2-4, with D perhaps being TRBD1 or TRBD2 (5 bases each). The sequence was collected from a woman in her forties in good health. Some clones in this sample may be carry-over from other donors' samples. Material for sequencing was PBMCs. CDR3 DNA: TGTGCCAGCAGCCAAGATGTGGGGGAGTGGGGCAAAAACATTCAGTACTTC. Its translation: CASSQDVGEWGKNIQYF.